What follows are 5 T cell receptor beta chains derived from one specimen sequenced in a study of blood T cell repertoires in COVID-19. Here immunoSEQ multiplex PCR was the method, and the copy in TCRdb shows in-frame clones only, minus some. The sample yields about 120,000 clones, 71% seen once. The sample comprised peripheral blood. These receptors were obtained from a human donor with acute or convalescent COVID-19. The donor label of this sample is uncertain.

Only a few counts were recorded for this clone. J is TRBJ1-2 and V is TRBV9; D is uncertain. Per the germline V gene, CDR1 is SGDLS and CDR2 is YYNGEE. Trimming pared 4 bases from V and 8 bases from J, leaving 15 bases between. This CDR3 is built from 13 residues. The CDR3 bases are TGTGCCAGCAGCTCTAGGCCCGGTGACGGCTACACCTTC. Amino acids: CASSSRPGDGYTF.

This clone was recorded at least ten times. CDR3 sequence (DNA): TGTGCCAGCAGGGACAGGGGGTCTCAGCCCCAGCATTTT. This sequence encodes CASRDRGSQPQHF. The genes are TRBV6-5 and TRBJ1-5; 10 bases match TRBD1. Trimming cost V 6 bases and J 6 bases; bases outside gene matches: 2. Per the germline V gene, CDR1 is MNHEY and CDR2 is SVGAGI. The CDR3 contains 13 residues.

The chain is built from TRBV4-1 and TRBJ2-2; D unresolved. The length of the CDR3 is 15 residues. Germline loops: CDR1 MGHRA, CDR2 YSYEKL. Trimming removed 2 bases at V and 0 bases at J, with 7 bases between. In nucleotides, the CDR3 is TGCGCCAGCAGCCAAATAACAGCGAACACCGGGGAGCTGTTTTTT. Encoded protein: CASSQITANTGELFF.

This clone was picked up many times. The genes are TRBV7-9 and TRBJ1-6, with 9 bases identical to TRBD1. Germline V gives CDR1 SEHNR, CDR2 FQNEAQ (reference sequence). J was trimmed by 3 bases and V by 5 bases; bases with no gene match: 5. The CDR3 is made up of 16 amino acids. CDR3 sequence reads: CASSMGQGFYNSPLHF. For the CDR3, the DNA is TGTGCCAGCAGCATGGGACAGGGTTTCTATAATTCACCCCTCCACTTT.

This rearrangement joins TRBV28 to TRBJ1-2; D unresolved. With 8 bases removed from V and 4 bases from J, the gap between germline ends came to 14 bases. Germline loops: CDR1 MDHEN, CDR2 SYDVKM. The CDR3 is made up of 13 amino acids. The DNA for the CDR3 is TGTGCCAGCCGGTTTGGGCATTCCTATGGCTACACCTTC. It yields the protein CASRFGHSYGYTF.